This TCR beta chain was captured by sequencing in a study of T cell responses to AZD1222 COVID-19 vaccine. V was pared by 10 bases and J by 0 bases, with 19 bases between. Germline V lookup: CDR1 MRHNA, CDR2 SNTAGT. The CDR3 spans 16 residues. Clones were sequenced by immunoSEQ multiplex PCR, and TCRdb holds only the in-frame ones, with some missing. The sample's table shows around 140,000 clones. The TCR was taken from an adult in good health. V gene TRBV6-4 combines with J gene TRBJ1-3; D is possibly TRBD1 (5 bases). The source material was peripheral blood. DNA of the CDR3: TGTGCCACGGTGGACCAGGGAGCCCACTCTGGAAACACCATATATTTT. It yields the protein CATVDQGAHSGNTIYF.